The 9 T cell receptor beta chains listed next were all sequenced from one sample in a study of cytomegalovirus exposure and HLA in healthy donors (dated by TCRdb to the late 2010s). The library relied on the immunoSEQ multiplex PCR assay. The multiplex PCR relied on a mix of 60 forward primers for TCR Vbeta segments and 13 reverse primers for TCR Jbeta segments. TCRdb's version of the immuneACCESS table is confined to in-frame rearrangements and falls short of the full clone set. An unresolved V gene accounts for under half of the shortfall where checked; the remainder is of unknown origin. This sample has around 130,000 clones in its table, and around 74% of those were observed once. Less than 4% of the sample rests with the top ten. Sequencing was carried out using PBMCs. The receptors originated from a young man in good health and CMV-seronegative.

V gene TRBV9 combines with J gene TRBJ2-3; TRBD1 matches at 7 bases. With V trimmed by 4 bases and J by 2 bases, 4 bases remained unmatched. The CDR3 length is 14 residues. CDR1 is SGDLS, CDR2 YYNGEE, per germline. CDR3 protein: CASSPRGFTDTQYF. In nucleotides, the CDR3 is TGTGCCAGCAGCCCCAGGGGGTTCACAGATACGCAGTATTTT. Full variable domain (rest looked up from reference TRBV9 and TRBJ2-3): DSGVTQTPKHLITATGQRVTLRCSPRSGDLSVYWYQQSLDQGLQFLIQYYNGEERAKGNILERFSAQQFPDLHSELNLSSLELGDSALYFCASSPRGFTDTQYFGPGTRLTVL.

The chain couples TRBV6-1 to TRBJ2-2; D may be TRBD2 (6 bases). Germline CDR1 and CDR2: MNHNS and SASEGT. V was cut by 3 bases and J by 9 bases, with 11 bases left in between. The CDR3 length is 13 residues. The CDR3 nucleotides are TGTGCCAGCAGTGACGTGGCGGGAAGGGAGCTGTTTTTT. It encodes CASSDVAGRELFF.

This clone occurred once. The chain combines TRBV7-9 with TRBJ2-5; D call uncertain. The CDR3 extends over 9 amino acids. Germline assignment: CDR1 SEHNR and CDR2 FQNEAQ (reference sequence). The CDR3 region is CAVPGTQYF. Here the CDR3 DNA reads TGTGCAGTCCCGGGGACCCAGTACTTC.

The chain carries TRBV10-2 and TRBJ2-1, with 9 bases fitting TRBD2. The germline V gene encodes CDR1 WSHSY and CDR2 SAAADI. The CDR3 loop spans 16 amino acids. Trimming at V came to 2 bases and at J to 8 bases, leaving 10 bases not matched to a gene. Written as DNA, the CDR3 is TGCGCCAGCAGTGAGAGGGGAGCGGGAGGAACGTATGAGCAGTTCTTC. The encoded protein is CASSERGAGGTYEQFF.

The chain recombines TRBV7-9 with TRBJ1-5; D perhaps matches TRBD1 (6 bases). Germline V CDR1 and CDR2: SEHNR, FQNEAQ (reference sequence). Trimming took 1 base from V and 3 from J, leaving 10 bases between them. The CDR3 runs 15 residues. The CDR3 region is CASSLGGQLNQPQHF. CDR3 sequence (DNA): TGTGCCAGCAGCTTAGGTGGACAGCTCAATCAGCCCCAGCATTTT.

This chain uses TRBV11-2 with TRBJ2-1; D perhaps matches TRBD1 (6 bases). Germline CDR1 SGHAT, CDR2 FQNNGV. V lost 1 base to trimming and J lost 7 bases, with 17 bases between them. The CDR3 has 16 amino acids. DNA of the CDR3: TGTGCCAGCAGCTTAGTTGGGCTTGGGACAACAAATGAGCAGTTCTTC. It specifies CASSLVGLGTTNEQFF.

This clone turned up a few times. This chain links TRBV7-3 with TRBJ1-4; D is perhaps TRBD1 (6 bases). Trimming shortened V by 10 bases and J by 0 bases, and 15 bases separated the two germline ends. This CDR3 is built from 15 residues. Germline-derived CDR1 and CDR2 are SGHTA and FQGTGA. DNA of the CDR3: TGTGCCAACCGGACAGAAGTAACAACTAATGAAAAACTGTTTTTT. Translation gives CANRTEVTTNEKLFF. The full variable domain, rest sourced from reference TRBV7-3 and TRBJ1-4, is GAGVSQTPSNKVTEKGKYVELRCDPISGHTALYWYRQSLGQGPEFLIYFQGTGAADDSGLPNDRFFAVRPEGSVSTLKIQRTERGDSAVYLCANRTEVTTNEKLFFGSGTQLSVL.

V and J are TRBV5-1 and TRBJ2-5; possibly TRBD2 for D (6 bases). V was clipped by 4 bases and J by 5 bases, with 12 bases between them. This CDR3 spans 13 amino acids. CDR1 is SGHRS, CDR2 YFSETQ, per germline. CDR3 region: CASSGFAGETQYF. In DNA, the CDR3 is TGCGCCAGCAGCGGGTTCGCGGGGGAGACCCAGTACTTC. Together with reference TRBV5-1 and TRBJ2-5, the CDR3 gives the full variable domain: KAGVTQTPRYLIKTRGQQVTLSCSPISGHRSVSWYQQTPGQGLQFLFEYFSETQRNKGNFPGRFSGRQFSNSRSEMNVSTLELGDSALYLCASSGFAGETQYFGPGTRLLVL.

In this sample, this clone turned up a few times. The rearrangement joins TRBV28 to TRBJ2-2; 12 nucleotides align to TRBD2. The V and J ends lost 1 base and 1 base, in that order; junction bases with no gene match: 7. CDR1 and CDR2 (germline): MDHEN, SYDVKM. This CDR3 has 19 residues. CDR3: CASSLYKLAGGLNTGELFF. The CDR3, as DNA: TGTGCCAGCAGTTTATACAAACTAGCGGGGGGCCTGAACACCGGGGAGCTGTTTTTT.